Listed below are T cell receptor beta chains from one sample, sequenced in a study of neurological immune-mediated disorders. TCRdb fed the 5' RACE reads into MiXCR, producing one record per CDR3 protein. The repertoire holds about 60,000 distinct CDR3 sequences, with around 11% as singletons. The sequencing input was PBMCs. The receptors shown here come from a male donor with HTLV-1-associated myelopathy (HAM/TSP). CDR3s include the opening cysteine and the closing phenylalanine or tryptophan. The order of the fields is D gene, V gene, J gene, CDR3 length, CDR3 protein. A D gene is named only where the DNA matches it firmly.

D: NA; V: TRBV7-2; J: TRBJ2-1; length: 14; CDR3: CASSLGPGQNEQFF
D: NA; V: TRBV6-2/TRBV6-3; J: TRBJ1-2; length: 16; CDR3: CASSSGTQMMGYGYTF
D: NA; V: TRBV7-9; J: TRBJ1-1; length: 12; CDR3: CASSEGLLTAFF
D: NA; V: TRBV5-1; J: TRBJ1-6; length: 12; CDR3: CASSWETGFLHF
D: NA; V: TRBV20-1; J: TRBJ1-4; length: 15; CDR3: CSATSRVGTNEKLFF
D: NA; V: TRBV21-1; J: TRBJ2-3; length: 17; CDR3: CASSKVSRGGYCDTQYF
D: NA; V: TRBV5-1; J: TRBJ1-1; length: 14; CDR3: CASSWGPETAEAFF
D: TRBD1; V: TRBV7-9; J: TRBJ2-7; length: 14; CDR3: CASRMTGSAYEQYF
D: NA; V: TRBV7-2; J: TRBJ1-1; length: 15; CDR3: CASSLGIRWNTEAFF
D: TRBD1; V: TRBV20-1; J: TRBJ2-3; length: 14; CDR3: CSARQGASTDTQYF
D: TRBD2; V: TRBV7-2; J: TRBJ2-1; length: 15; CDR3: CASRPGGVASKEQFF
D: TRBD1; V: TRBV9; J: TRBJ1-2; length: 16; CDR3: CASSVDRGPTNYGYTF
D: TRBD1; V: TRBV5-6; J: TRBJ1-4; length: 17; CDR3: CASSMPGTGYANEKLFF
D: NA; V: TRBV13; J: TRBJ2-2; length: 14; CDR3: CASSFGPNTGELFF
D: TRBD1; V: TRBV5-1; J: TRBJ2-1; length: 15; CDR3: CASSLGGTGGNEQFF
D: NA; V: TRBV7-3; J: TRBJ2-3; length: 15; CDR3: CASSLTGQGTDTQYF
D: TRBD1; V: TRBV7-9; J: TRBJ2-7; length: 14; CDR3: CASSPGGQGGEQYF
D: NA; V: TRBV20-1; J: TRBJ2-1; length: 12; CDR3: CSARETAYEQFF
D: NA; V: TRBV20-1; J: TRBJ2-3; length: 15; CDR3: CSARKFSGGTDTQYF
D: TRBD1; V: TRBV29-1; J: TRBJ2-1; length: 14; CDR3: CSAWGQGIYNEQFF
D: NA; V: TRBV6-6; J: TRBJ1-6; length: 12; CDR3: CASSPSGGTLHF
D: NA; V: TRBV7-2; J: TRBJ1-1; length: 14; CDR3: CASSLLFGQTEAFF
D: NA; V: TRBV7-9; J: TRBJ2-1; length: 12; CDR3: CASSLSPGEQFF
D: TRBD1; V: TRBV2; J: TRBJ2-3; length: 14; CDR3: CASSWDRSTDTQYF
D: TRBD2; V: TRBV27; J: TRBJ2-7; length: 14; CDR3: CASSLTLAGGEQYF
D: TRBD1; V: TRBV5-1; J: TRBJ1-1; length: 17; CDR3: CASSSALTGDLNTEAFF
D: NA; V: TRBV5-1; J: TRBJ1-1; length: 15; CDR3: CASSLSTPKVTEAFF
D: TRBD2; V: TRBV20-1; J: TRBJ2-5; length: 17; CDR3: CSASGRLAGGIQETQYF
D: NA; V: TRBV4-3; J: TRBJ1-5; length: 13; CDR3: CASSQGVNQPQHF
D: TRBD1; V: TRBV6-2/TRBV6-3; J: TRBJ2-5; length: 16; CDR3: CASRDRDRGPQETQYF
D: NA; V: TRBV6-1; J: TRBJ2-7; length: 10; CDR3: CASADLVQYF
D: NA; V: TRBV11-2; J: TRBJ1-4; length: 14; CDR3: CASSLGQGPEKLFF
D: NA; V: TRBV7-2; J: TRBJ1-1; length: 16; CDR3: CAISPEPDRKNTEAFF
D: TRBD1; V: TRBV20-1; J: TRBJ1-5; length: 14; CDR3: CSARGGQGASPQHF
D: NA; V: TRBV7-9; J: TRBJ2-6; length: 18; CDR3: CASSLEAKGSSGANVLTF
D: TRBD1; V: TRBV20-1; J: TRBJ1-6; length: 13; CDR3: CSAIRQGASPLHF
D: NA; V: TRBV20-1; J: TRBJ2-7; length: 11; CDR3: CSARDLLGQYF
D: TRBD2; V: TRBV20-1; J: TRBJ2-3; length: 15; CDR3: CSARAGSGGLDTQYF
D: TRBD1; V: TRBV15; J: TRBJ1-5; length: 14; CDR3: CATSRDRANQPQHF
D: NA; V: TRBV5-1; J: TRBJ1-5; length: 14; CDR3: CANPQRGSNQPQHF
D: TRBD1; V: TRBV12-3/TRBV12-4; J: TRBJ1-3; length: 17; CDR3: CASSLAPGQGAWNTIYF
D: NA; V: TRBV10-3; J: TRBJ2-4; length: 16; CDR3: CAISESYSRAKNIQYF
D: NA; V: TRBV6-2/TRBV6-3; J: TRBJ2-3; length: 11; CDR3: CASSHTDTQYF
D: NA; V: TRBV4-3; J: TRBJ2-2; length: 14; CDR3: CASSPAGYTGELFF
D: TRBD2; V: TRBV9; J: TRBJ2-1; length: 15; CDR3: CASSVDSGNYNEQFF
D: NA; V: TRBV7-8; J: TRBJ1-6; length: 15; CDR3: CASSLLGRLNSPLHF
D: NA; V: TRBV20-1; J: TRBJ2-2; length: 15; CDR3: CSARTHRAIAGELFF